These 27 T cell receptor beta chains came from one sample sequenced in a study of T cell changes during pregnancy in multiple sclerosis. Here immunoSEQ multiplex PCR was the method, and the copy in TCRdb shows in-frame clones only, minus some. The sample yields approximately 50,000 clones, around 90% seen once. The source was peripheral blood, collected in the second trimester of pregnancy. These receptors all come from a female donor with multiple sclerosis, enrolled in a pregnancy study.

This chain links TRBV5-4 with TRBJ2-5, with 10 bases matching TRBD2. With V trimmed by 3 bases and J by 5 bases, 10 bases remained unmatched. The CDR3 consists of 16 residues. Germline CDR1 SGHNT, CDR2 YYREEE (reference sequence). The CDR3 loop is CASSSPLSGGVETQYF. The CDR3 DNA is TGTGCCAGCAGCTCCCCCCTAAGCGGGGGGGTCGAGACCCAGTACTTC. The complete variable domain, with remaining parts taken from reference TRBV5-4 and TRBJ2-5, reads ETGVTQSPTHLIKTRGQQVTLRCSSQSGHNTVSWYQQALGQGPQFIFQYYREEENGRGNFPPRFSGLQFPNYSSELNVNALELDDSALYLCASSSPLSGGVETQYFGPGTRLLVL.

The rearrangement uses TRBV2 and TRBJ1-2; D gene unclear. Trimming cost V 7 bases and J 5 bases, with 14 bases left between them. This CDR3 is built from 13 residues. Germline V gives CDR1 SNHLY, CDR2 FYNNEI. The CDR3 loop is CASTDGEAYGYTF. The CDR3 DNA is TGTGCCAGCACGGACGGGGAGGCTTATGGCTACACCTTC.

This clone was observed a single time. The rearrangement links TRBV6-1 to TRBJ1-2; D gene unclear. V gave up 5 bases and J gave up 5 bases, with 18 bases separating them. Per germline, CDR1 MNHNS and CDR2 SASEGT. This CDR3 is 15 amino acids long. The CDR3 is CASSREVYTLYGYTF. DNA for the CDR3: TGTGCCAGCAGTCGTGAAGTATACACCCTTTATGGCTACACCTTC.

This clone was seen only once. The V call is TRBV5-4, the J call TRBJ1-1, with 7 positions matching TRBD1. V trimming: 0 bases; J trimming: 5 bases; junction bases outside the gene matches: 4. Per the germline V gene, CDR1 is SGHNT and CDR2 is YYREEE (reference sequence). The CDR3 is 14 residues long. The CDR3 DNA sequence: TGTGCCAGCAGCTTGGGCGGGACAGAGACTGAAGCTTTCTTT. Its translation is CASSLGGTETEAFF.

CDR3 nucleotides: TGTGCCAGCAGCTTTTCAGCGGGGGTCCGGGGGGGTACGCAGTATTTT. Encoded protein: CASSFSAGVRGGTQYF. The V call is TRBV7-2, the J call TRBJ2-3, with TRBD2 matching 8 bases. Germline-derived CDR1 and CDR2 are SGHTA and FQGNSA. The V gene end was trimmed by 3 bases and the J gene end by 8 bases; junction bases not matched to a gene: 13. This CDR3 is 16 amino acids long. Together with reference TRBV7-2 and TRBJ2-3, the CDR3 gives the full variable domain: GAGVSQSPSNKVTEKGKDVELRCDPISGHTALYWYRQSLGQGLEFLIYFQGNSAPDKSGLPSDRFSAERTGGSVSTLTIQRTQQEDSAVYLCASSFSAGVRGGTQYFGPGTRLTVL.

This rearrangement joins TRBV5-8 to TRBJ1-5; D is ambiguous. Trimming removed 0 bases at V and 4 bases at J, with 11 bases between. The CDR3 runs to 15 residues. CDR1 and CDR2 from the germline V gene are SGHTS and YDEGEE. The CDR3 region is CASSLGPRRNQPQHF. Here the CDR3 DNA reads TGTGCCAGCAGCTTGGGGCCTCGGAGGAATCAGCCCCAGCATTTT.

The genes are TRBV15 and TRBJ2-4; weak D call: TRBD2 (6 bases). The CDR3 loop spans 18 amino acids. V lost 0 bases, J lost 4 bases, and 19 bases lay in between. Germline CDR1 is LNHNV and CDR2 is YYDKDF (reference sequence). The DNA for the CDR3 is TGTGCCACCAGCAGAGAAGGGAGGAACGGCAGGCCAAAAAACATTCAGTACTTC. Its translation is CATSREGRNGRPKNIQYF.

The chain carries TRBV29-1 and TRBJ2-2; D might be TRBD1 (5 bases). Germline assignment: CDR1 SQVTM and CDR2 ANQGSEA. V was clipped by 6 bases and J by 1 base, with 9 bases between them. The CDR3 is 13 amino acids. CDR3 amino acids: CSVGHLNTGELFF. The CDR3 coding sequence is TGCAGCGTAGGACACTTGAACACCGGGGAGCTGTTTTTT.

The chain joins TRBV11-2 to TRBJ2-1; 10 bases are shared with TRBD2. Germline V gene data show CDR1 as SGHAT and CDR2 as FQNNGV. The CDR3 sequence is 15 residues long. V lost 5 bases, J lost 6 bases, and 7 bases stayed unmatched. CDR3: CASSTQRGGGNEQFF. The CDR3 DNA is TGTGCCAGCAGCACCCAGCGGGGGGGCGGCAATGAGCAGTTCTTC. The full variable domain, rest sourced from reference TRBV11-2 and TRBJ2-1, is EAGVAQSPRYKIIEKRQSVAFWCNPISGHATLYWYQQILGQGPKLLIQFQNNGVVDDSQLPKDRFSAERLKGVDSTLKIQPAKLEDSAVYLCASSTQRGGGNEQFFGPGTRLTVL.

Remarks on this clone: At one end, the junction sequence differs from germline, possibly due to a read error. V gene TRBV5-1 combines with J gene TRBJ1-2, with TRBD1 identical over 9 bases. This CDR3 region has 11 residues. Germline lookup yields CDR1 SGHRS and CDR2 YFSETQ. CDR3 sequence reads: CASSPGTGIFF. The DNA for the CDR3 is TGCGCCAGCAGCCCGGGGACAGGGATTTTCTTC.

This clone was observed a single time. V usage is TRBV4-1 and J usage is TRBJ1-5, with D maybe TRBD1 (6 bases). Deletions cut 4 bases from V and 7 bases from J, with 14 bases between. In germline, CDR1 is MGHRA, CDR2 YSYEKL. The CDR3 runs 14 residues. The DNA of the CDR3 is TGCGCCAGCAGCCCTGACTTGGGGACACAGCCCCAGCATTTT. Its protein is CASSPDLGTQPQHF.

This clone was detected once. J is TRBJ2-7 and V is TRBV7-9; D call uncertain. The V gene's germline CDR1 is SEHNR and CDR2 FQNEAQ (reference sequence). Trimming took off 5 bases at V and 4 bases at J, with 6 bases between the two ends. This CDR3 comprises 11 residues. The CDR3 sequence: CASSPNYEQYF. In DNA, the CDR3 is TGTGCCAGCAGCCCCAATTACGAGCAGTACTTC. Using reference TRBV7-9 and TRBJ2-7 for the parts outside the CDR3, the full variable domain is DTGVSQNPRHKITKRGQNVTFRCDPISEHNRLYWYRQTLGQGPEFLTYFQNEAQLEKSRLLSDRFSAERPKGSFSTLEIQRTEQGDSAMYLCASSPNYEQYFGPGTRLTVT.

The chain employs TRBV4-2 and TRBJ2-3, with 9 bases fitting TRBD2. CDR3 length: 18 amino acids. The V gene's germline CDR1 is LGHNA and CDR2 YNFKEQ. Trimming at V came to 2 bases and at J to 0 bases, leaving 9 bases not matched to a gene. CDR3 residues: CASSQTLSLAGSTDTQYF. In nucleotides, the CDR3 is TGTGCCAGCAGCCAAACCCTCTCACTAGCGGGCAGCACAGATACGCAGTATTTT.

The rearrangement links TRBV18 to TRBJ2-1, with 14 bases identical to TRBD2. Germline trimming cut 6 bases from V and 7 bases from J; bases unmatched to any gene: 5. From germline, CDR1 is KGHSH and CDR2 LQKENI. The CDR3 runs 15 residues. CDR3 sequence: CASSGLAGARNEQFF. For the CDR3, the DNA is TGTGCCAGCTCGGGACTAGCGGGGGCTCGGAATGAGCAGTTCTTC.

The chain carries TRBV10-3 and TRBJ1-2, with D possibly TRBD1 on 6 matching bases. Trimming pared 0 bases from V and 10 bases from J, leaving 9 bases between. The CDR3 length is 12 residues. Per germline, CDR1 ENHRY and CDR2 SYGVKD. CDR3 coding DNA: TGTGCCATCAGTGAGTCCGGGACATTCTACACCTTC. This sequence encodes CAISESGTFYTF.

V and J are TRBV5-1 and TRBJ2-7, with D possibly TRBD1 on 5 matching bases. V was cut by 1 base and J by 3 bases, with 11 bases left in between. The CDR3 consists of 14 residues. Germline V gene lookup returns CDR1 SGHRS and CDR2 YFSETQ. CDR3 sequence reads: CASSLFAGLYEQYF. DNA for the CDR3: TGCGCCAGCAGCTTGTTCGCAGGGCTCTACGAGCAGTACTTC.

The rearrangement links TRBV19 to TRBJ2-3; D possibly corresponds to TRBD1 (6 bases). The V gene lost 4 bases and the J gene lost 5 bases, with 19 bases spanning the gap. The CDR3 is 16 amino acids. Looked up from germline, CDR1 is LNHDA and CDR2 is SQIVND (reference sequence). The DNA of the CDR3 is TGTGCCAGTAGTAGGGACACGGCAGCAAGGGTAGATACGCAGTATTTT. Translation: CASSRDTAARVDTQYF.

CDR3 sequence (DNA): TGTGCCAGCAGCTGGGCAGACACCTCTGGGGCCAACGTCCTGACTTTC. Translated, it gives CASSWADTSGANVLTF. The chain employs TRBV5-5 and TRBJ2-6; no clear D gene. This CDR3 is 16 amino acids long. V was cut by 3 bases and J by 0 bases, with 10 bases left in between. The germline gives CDR1 SGHKS, CDR2 YYEKEE (reference sequence).

This clone was seen just once. This sequence joins TRBV5-4 and TRBJ2-2, with TRBD1 as a possible D gene (5 bases). V lost 4 bases to trimming and J lost 6 bases, with 19 bases between them. Germline V gene data show CDR1 as SGHNT and CDR2 as YYREEE (reference sequence). The CDR3 is made up of 16 amino acids. For the CDR3, the DNA is TGTGCCAGCAGCGGCGGAATAGGGGCAAACGCCGGGGAGCTGTTTTTT. Translation: CASSGGIGANAGELFF. The full variable domain, completed using reference TRBV5-4 and TRBJ2-2, is ETGVTQSPTHLIKTRGQQVTLRCSSQSGHNTVSWYQQALGQGPQFIFQYYREEENGRGNFPPRFSGLQFPNYSSELNVNALELDDSALYLCASSGGIGANAGELFFGEGSRLTVL.

The chain is built from TRBV7-6 and TRBJ2-2; 7 bases are shared with TRBD2. The germline gives CDR1 SGHVS, CDR2 FNYEAQ. With 0 bases clipped from V and 5 bases from J, the junction kept 3 bases outside the gene matches. The length of the CDR3 is 15 residues. The CDR3 DNA sequence: TGTGCCAGCAGCTTAGCGGGGGGGAGGACCGGGGAGCTGTTTTTT. Amino acids: CASSLAGGRTGELFF. The full variable domain, rest sourced from reference TRBV7-6 and TRBJ2-2, is GAGVSQSPRYKVTKRGQDVALRCDPISGHVSLYWYRQALGQGPEFLTYFNYEAQQDKSGLPNDRFSAERPEGSISTLTIQRTEQRDSAMYRCASSLAGGRTGELFFGEGSRLTVL.

The chain carries TRBV5-1 and TRBJ1-6; D may be TRBD1 (5 bases). Trimming removed 0 bases from V and 9 bases from J, with 13 bases in between. There are 15 residues in the CDR3. The germline V gene encodes CDR1 SGHRS and CDR2 YFSETQ. CDR3 amino acids: CASSLGDRGISPLHF. CDR3 bases: TGCGCCAGCAGCTTGGGGGACCGCGGGATTTCACCCCTCCACTTT.

The CDR3 here is CASSLAGHGAPQETQYF. CDR3 nucleotides: TGTGCCAGCAGCTTAGCGGGACACGGGGCCCCACAAGAGACCCAGTACTTC. This chain uses TRBV7-8 with TRBJ2-5; D possibly corresponds to TRBD1 (6 bases). Germline V gives CDR1 SGHVS, CDR2 FQNEAQ. V was cut by 0 bases and J by 2 bases, with 16 bases left in between. The CDR3 extends over 17 amino acids.

This chain links TRBV5-6 with TRBJ2-2; 10 nucleotides match TRBD1. Germline trimming cut 4 bases from V and 6 bases from J; bases unmatched to any gene: 9. Germline CDR1 and CDR2: SGHDT and YYEEEE. CDR3 length: 16 amino acids. CDR3 nucleotides: TGTGCCAGCAGCCCTGAGGGGACAGGGGTTGCCGGGGAGCTGTTTTTT. This codes for CASSPEGTGVAGELFF.

In nucleotides, the CDR3 is TGCGCCAGCAGCTTGGATTTACAGGGTACGGAGTTCTTC. Amino acids: CASSLDLQGTEFF. This sequence joins TRBV5-1 and TRBJ2-1, with D maybe TRBD1 (6 bases). Trimming removed 0 bases from V and 14 bases from J, with 15 bases in between. The germline V gene has CDR1 SGHRS and CDR2 YFSETQ. This CDR3 has 13 amino acids.

The rearrangement links TRBV6-5 to TRBJ2-7; 8 nucleotides match TRBD1. The germline gives CDR1 MNHEY, CDR2 SVGAGI. This CDR3 has 15 amino acids. V gave up 6 bases and J gave up 1 base; unmatched junction bases: 8. In nucleotides, the CDR3 is TGTGCCAGCAGATACAGGGACAGGTTTTCCTACGAGCAGTACTTC. It encodes CASRYRDRFSYEQYF.

The rearrangement uses TRBV10-1 and TRBJ2-1; D gene unclear. Germline lookup yields CDR1 WNHNN and CDR2 SYGVQD (reference sequence). This CDR3 has 17 residues. The ends were cut back, 0 bases at V and 4 bases at J, with 16 bases in the middle. CDR3 sequence reads: CASSESRQATMYNEQFF. The CDR3 DNA sequence: TGCGCCAGCAGTGAGTCGAGGCAAGCCACGATGTACAATGAGCAGTTCTTC.

The chain couples TRBV6-6 to TRBJ1-3; 8 nucleotides agree with TRBD1. Germline V gene sequence: CDR1 MNHNY, CDR2 SVGAGI (reference sequence). The CDR3 is 15 residues long. The V segment lost 6 bases and the J segment 2 bases; nucleotides outside the gene matches: 6. The CDR3 DNA sequence: TGTGCCAGCAGGCAGGGGGCAGGACCTGGAAACACCATATATTTT. Translation: CASRQGAGPGNTIYF.